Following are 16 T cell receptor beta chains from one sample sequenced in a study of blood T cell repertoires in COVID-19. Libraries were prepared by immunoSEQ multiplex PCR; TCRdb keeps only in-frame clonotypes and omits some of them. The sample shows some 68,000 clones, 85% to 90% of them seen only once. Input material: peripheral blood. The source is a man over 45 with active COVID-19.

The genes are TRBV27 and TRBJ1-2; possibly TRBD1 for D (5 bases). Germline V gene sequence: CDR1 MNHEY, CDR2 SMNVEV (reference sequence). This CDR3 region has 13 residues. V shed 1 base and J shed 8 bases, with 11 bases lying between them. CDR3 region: CASSLFRDQGYTF. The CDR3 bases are TGTGCCAGCAGTTTATTCAGGGATCAAGGCTACACCTTC.

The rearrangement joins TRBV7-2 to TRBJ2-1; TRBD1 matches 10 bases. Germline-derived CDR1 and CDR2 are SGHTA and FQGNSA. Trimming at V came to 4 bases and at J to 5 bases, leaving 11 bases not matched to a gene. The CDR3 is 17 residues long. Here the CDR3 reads CASSWDRGRRANNEQFF. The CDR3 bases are TGTGCCAGCAGCTGGGACAGGGGCAGGAGAGCGAACAATGAGCAGTTCTTC.

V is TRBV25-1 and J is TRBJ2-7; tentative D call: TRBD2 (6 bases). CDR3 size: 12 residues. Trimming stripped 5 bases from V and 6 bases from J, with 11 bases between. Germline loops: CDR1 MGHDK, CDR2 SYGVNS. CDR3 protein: CASSRRGCEQYF. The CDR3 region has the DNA TGTGCCAGCAGTCGGAGGGGATGCGAGCAGTACTTC.

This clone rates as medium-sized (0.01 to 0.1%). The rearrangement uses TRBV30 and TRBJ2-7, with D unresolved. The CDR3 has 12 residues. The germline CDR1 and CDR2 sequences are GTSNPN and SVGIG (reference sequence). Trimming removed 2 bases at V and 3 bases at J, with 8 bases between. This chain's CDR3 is CAWSWANYEQYF. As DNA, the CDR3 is TGTGCCTGGAGTTGGGCCAACTACGAGCAGTACTTC.

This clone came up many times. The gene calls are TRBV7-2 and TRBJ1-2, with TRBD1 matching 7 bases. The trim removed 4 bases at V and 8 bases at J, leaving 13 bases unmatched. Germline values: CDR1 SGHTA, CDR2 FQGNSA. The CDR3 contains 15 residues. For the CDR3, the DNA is TGTGCCAGCAGCTCCCGGACAGGTGGAACGGGGGGCTACACCTTC. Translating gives CASSSRTGGTGGYTF.

DNA for the CDR3: TGTGCCAGCAGGGCTAGCGGGGGACCTGGCTCTTACAATGAGCAGTTCTTC. Protein product: CASRASGGPGSYNEQFF. The chain uses TRBV7-8 and TRBJ2-1; the match to TRBD2 covers 10 bases. The J segment lost 4 bases and the V segment lost 6 bases, leaving 12 bases of the junction unmatched. The CDR3 runs to 17 residues. Germline CDR1 SGHVS, CDR2 FQNEAQ. Full variable domain (remainder filled in from reference TRBV7-8 and TRBJ2-1): GAGVSQSPRYKVAKRGQDVALRCDPISGHVSLFWYQQALGQGPEFLTYFQNEAQLDKSGLPSDRFFAERPEGSVSTLKIQRTQQEDSAVYLCASRASGGPGSYNEQFFGPGTRLTVL.

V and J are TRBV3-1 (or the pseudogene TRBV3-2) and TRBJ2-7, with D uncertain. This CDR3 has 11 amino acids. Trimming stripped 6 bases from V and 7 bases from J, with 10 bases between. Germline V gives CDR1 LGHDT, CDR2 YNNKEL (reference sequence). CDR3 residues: CASRSLPEQYF. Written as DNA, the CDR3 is TGTGCCAGCAGATCCCTCCCGGAGCAGTACTTC.

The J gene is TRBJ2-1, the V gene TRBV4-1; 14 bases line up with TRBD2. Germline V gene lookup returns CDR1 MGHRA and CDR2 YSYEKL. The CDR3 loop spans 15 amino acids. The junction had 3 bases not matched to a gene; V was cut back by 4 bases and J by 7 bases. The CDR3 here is CASSRTSGGLNEQFF. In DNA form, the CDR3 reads TGCGCCAGCAGCCGGACTAGCGGGGGGCTGAATGAGCAGTTCTTC.

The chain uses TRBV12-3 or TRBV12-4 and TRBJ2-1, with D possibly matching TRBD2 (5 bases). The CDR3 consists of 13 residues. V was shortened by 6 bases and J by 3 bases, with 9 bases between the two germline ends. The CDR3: CASSLGDYNEQFF. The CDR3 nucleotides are TGTGCCAGCAGCCTCGGGGACTACAATGAGCAGTTCTTC.

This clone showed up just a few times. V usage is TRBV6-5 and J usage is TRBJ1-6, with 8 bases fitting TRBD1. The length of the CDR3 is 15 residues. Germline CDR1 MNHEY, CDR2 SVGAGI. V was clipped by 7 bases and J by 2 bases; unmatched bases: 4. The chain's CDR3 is CASTGGLPYNSPLHF. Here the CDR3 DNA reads TGTGCCAGCACAGGGGGCCTCCCCTATAATTCACCCCTCCACTTT.

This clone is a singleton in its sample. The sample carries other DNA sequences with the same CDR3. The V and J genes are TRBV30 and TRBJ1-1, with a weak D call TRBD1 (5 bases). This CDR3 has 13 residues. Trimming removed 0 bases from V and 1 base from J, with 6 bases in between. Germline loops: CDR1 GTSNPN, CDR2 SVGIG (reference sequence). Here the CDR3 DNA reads TGTGCCTGGAGTGTCGGGGGGAACACTGAAGCTTTCTTT. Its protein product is CAWSVGGNTEAFF.

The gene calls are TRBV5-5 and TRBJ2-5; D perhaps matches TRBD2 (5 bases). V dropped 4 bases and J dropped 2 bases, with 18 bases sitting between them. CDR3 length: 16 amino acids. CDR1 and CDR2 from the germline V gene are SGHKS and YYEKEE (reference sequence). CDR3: CASSPGVGRGQETQYF. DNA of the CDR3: TGTGCCAGCAGCCCCGGGGTGGGTAGAGGGCAAGAGACCCAGTACTTC.

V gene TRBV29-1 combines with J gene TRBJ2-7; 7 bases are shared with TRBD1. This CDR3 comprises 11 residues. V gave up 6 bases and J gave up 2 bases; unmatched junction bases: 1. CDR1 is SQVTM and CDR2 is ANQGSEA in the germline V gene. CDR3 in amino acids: CSVGQTYEQYF. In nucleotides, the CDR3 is TGCAGCGTGGGACAGACCTACGAGCAGTACTTC.

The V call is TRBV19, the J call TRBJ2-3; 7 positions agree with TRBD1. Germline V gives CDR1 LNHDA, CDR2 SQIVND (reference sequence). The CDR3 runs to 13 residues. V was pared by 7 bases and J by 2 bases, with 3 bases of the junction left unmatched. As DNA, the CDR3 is TGTGCCAGTAAGGGACAGCTCACAGATACGCAGTATTTT. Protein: CASKGQLTDTQYF.

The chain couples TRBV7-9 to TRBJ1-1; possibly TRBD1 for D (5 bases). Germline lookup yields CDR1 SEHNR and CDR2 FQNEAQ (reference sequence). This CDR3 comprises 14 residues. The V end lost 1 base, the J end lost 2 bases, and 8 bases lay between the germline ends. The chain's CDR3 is CASSLGQFNTEAFF. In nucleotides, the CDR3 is TGTGCCAGCAGCTTAGGACAGTTTAACACTGAAGCTTTCTTT.

The chain's CDR3 is CASSRGRGSTDTQYF. Here the CDR3 DNA reads TGTGCCAGCAGCCGGGGGAGGGGCTCGACAGATACGCAGTATTTT. This rearrangement joins TRBV21-1 to TRBJ2-3; the table gives TRBD2 as D, unverified against the DNA. TRBV21-1 is annotated as a pseudogene. The CDR3 length is 15 residues.